This entry describes one T cell receptor (beta chain). The CDR3 sequence is 14 residues long. Germline V gives CDR1 PRHDT, CDR2 FYEKMQ (reference sequence). The V end was cut by 2 bases, the J end by 8 bases, with 15 bases between. Repertoires were generated with immunoSEQ multiplex PCR, while TCRdb's copy carries only in-frame clones and drops some. The sample holds about 120,000 clones; approximately 90% are singletons and the top ten take about 12%. This sample was taken from a study of control samples from healthy donors and cancer patients. The chain employs TRBV13 and TRBJ1-2, with D perhaps matching TRBD1 (5 bases). This clonotype was obtained from a man aged 25-45 years in good health. Material for sequencing was blood. The CDR3 coding sequence is TGTGCCAGCAGCTTAATTAACGGGGGGTCAGGCTACACCTTC. It is translated as CASSLINGGSGYTF.